A single TCR beta chain is shown here with its context. Antigen unknown. The data belong to a study of T cell responses to AZD1222 COVID-19 vaccine. The CDR3 contains 12 residues. Germline V CDR1 and CDR2: SGHDN, FVKESK. Trimming pared 1 base from V and 5 bases from J, leaving 6 bases between. Profiled with immunoSEQ multiplex PCR; TCRdb holds only in-frame clones, not every one. The sample consists of over 100,000 clones, roughly 86% of them appearing once. Regarding the study as a whole: Unmutated variant regions are reportedly the target of nearly half of TCRs that are spike-specific. Repertoires were sampled only after the peak T cell response. Donors were largely white British and mainly female; clonal diversity was possibly underestimated. Recipients of two AZD1222 doses showed rising Spike-specific TCR breadth and depth.

This specimen was peripheral blood, taken 28 days after the second dose of the MenACWY control vaccine. The receptor comes from an adult who received the MenACWY meningococcal vaccine as a control. The V call is TRBV14, the J call TRBJ2-7, with D unresolved. The chain's CDR3 is CASSQVPNEQYF. The CDR3 DNA follows: TGTGCCAGCAGCCAAGTGCCGAACGAGCAGTACTTC.